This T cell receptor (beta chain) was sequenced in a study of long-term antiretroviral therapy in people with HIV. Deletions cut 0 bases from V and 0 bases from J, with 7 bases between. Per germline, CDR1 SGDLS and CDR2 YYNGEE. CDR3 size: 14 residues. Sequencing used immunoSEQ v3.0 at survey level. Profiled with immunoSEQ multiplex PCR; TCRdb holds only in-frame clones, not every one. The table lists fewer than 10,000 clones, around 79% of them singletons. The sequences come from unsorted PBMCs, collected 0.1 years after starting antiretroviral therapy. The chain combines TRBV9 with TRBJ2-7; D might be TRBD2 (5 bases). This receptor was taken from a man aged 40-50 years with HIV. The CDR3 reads CASSVDGDSYEQYF. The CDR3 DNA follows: TGTGCCAGCAGCGTAGACGGGGACTCCTACGAGCAGTACTTC.